Here is one T cell receptor (beta chain) with its context. This entry is derived from a study of CD8 T cells in Susac syndrome. Random hexamers served to reverse transcribe roughly 0.5 to 1 ug RNA. With immunoSEQ multiplex PCR, TCR beta CDR3 was amplified across 54 Vbeta and 13 Jbeta. A single record per CDR3 protein comes from TCRdb applying MiXCR to the immunoSEQ multiplex PCR reads. The sample has 250,000 or so distinct CDR3 sequences; around 93% are singletons. V lost 4 bases and J lost 12, with 16 bases in between. From germline, CDR1 is SGHTA and CDR2 FQGNSA. This CDR3 comprises 13 residues. TCR beta sequencing covered blood CD8+ and CD4+ T cells.

Sequenced input: CD4+ T cells from PBMCs. V usage is TRBV7-2 and J usage is TRBJ2-1; D is perhaps TRBD1 (7 bases). This TCR came from a human donor with multiple sclerosis. CDR3 sequence reads: CASSSDRDSGQFF. CDR3 in DNA: TGTGCCAGCAGCTCCGACAGGGACTCTGGGCAGTTCTTC.